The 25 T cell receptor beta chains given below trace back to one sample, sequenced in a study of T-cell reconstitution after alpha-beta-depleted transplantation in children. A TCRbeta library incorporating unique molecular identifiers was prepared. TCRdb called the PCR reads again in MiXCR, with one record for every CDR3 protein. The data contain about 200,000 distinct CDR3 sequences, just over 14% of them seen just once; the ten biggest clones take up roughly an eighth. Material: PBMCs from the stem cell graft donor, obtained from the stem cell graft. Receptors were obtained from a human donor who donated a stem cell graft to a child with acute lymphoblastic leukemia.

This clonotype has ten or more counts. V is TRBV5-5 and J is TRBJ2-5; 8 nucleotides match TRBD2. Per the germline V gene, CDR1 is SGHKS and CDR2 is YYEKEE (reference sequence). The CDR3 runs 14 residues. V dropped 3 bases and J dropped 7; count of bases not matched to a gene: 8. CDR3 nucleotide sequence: TGTGCCAGCAGCTCCCGGGGGGGGATGGGGACCCAGTACTTC. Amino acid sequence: CASSSRGGMGTQYF.

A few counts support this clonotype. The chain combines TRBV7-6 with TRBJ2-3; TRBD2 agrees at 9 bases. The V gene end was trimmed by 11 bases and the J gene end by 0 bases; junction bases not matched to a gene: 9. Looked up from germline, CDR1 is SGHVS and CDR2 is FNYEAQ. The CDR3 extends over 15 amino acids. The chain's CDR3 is CAVRRLAASTDTQYF. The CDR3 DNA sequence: TGTGCCGTGCGGAGACTAGCGGCTAGCACAGATACGCAGTATTTT.

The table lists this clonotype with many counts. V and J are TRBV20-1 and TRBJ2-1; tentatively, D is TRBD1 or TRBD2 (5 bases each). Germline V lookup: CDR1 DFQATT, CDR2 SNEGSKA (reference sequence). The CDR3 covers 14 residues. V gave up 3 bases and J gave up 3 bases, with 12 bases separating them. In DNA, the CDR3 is TGCAGTGCTAGGGCCGGGACGGTCTACAATGAGCAGTTCTTC. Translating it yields CSARAGTVYNEQFF.

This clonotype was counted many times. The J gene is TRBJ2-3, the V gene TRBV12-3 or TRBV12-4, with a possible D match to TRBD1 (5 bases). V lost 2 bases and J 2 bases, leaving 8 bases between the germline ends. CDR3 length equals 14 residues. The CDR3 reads CASSLRRVTDTQYF. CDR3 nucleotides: TGTGCCAGCAGTTTACGCAGGGTCACAGATACGCAGTATTTT.

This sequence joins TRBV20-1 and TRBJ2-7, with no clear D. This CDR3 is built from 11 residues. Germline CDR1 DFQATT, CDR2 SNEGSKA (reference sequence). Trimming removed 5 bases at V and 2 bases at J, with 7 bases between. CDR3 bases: TGCAGTGCTCAGTTCGCCTACGAGCAGTACTTC. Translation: CSAQFAYEQYF.

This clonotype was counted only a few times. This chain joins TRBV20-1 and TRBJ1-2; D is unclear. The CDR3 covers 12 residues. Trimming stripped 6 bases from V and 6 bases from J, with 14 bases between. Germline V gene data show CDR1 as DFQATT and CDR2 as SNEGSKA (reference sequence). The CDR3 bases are TGCAGTGCCCCCCTTCCGGGGAATGGCTACACCTTC. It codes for CSAPLPGNGYTF.

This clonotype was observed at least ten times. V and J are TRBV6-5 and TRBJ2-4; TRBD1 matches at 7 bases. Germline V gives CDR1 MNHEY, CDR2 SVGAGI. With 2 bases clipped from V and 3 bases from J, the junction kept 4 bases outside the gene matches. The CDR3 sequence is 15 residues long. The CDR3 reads CASSYGAGGKNIQYF. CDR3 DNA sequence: TGTGCCAGCAGTTACGGGGCAGGGGGCAAAAACATTCAGTACTTC.

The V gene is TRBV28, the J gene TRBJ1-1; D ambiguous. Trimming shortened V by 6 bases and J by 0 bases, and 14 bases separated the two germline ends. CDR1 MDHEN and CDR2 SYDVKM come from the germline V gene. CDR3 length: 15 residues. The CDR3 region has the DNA TGTGCCAGCAGCACCCTGGACCAGATGAACACTGAAGCTTTCTTT. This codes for CASSTLDQMNTEAFF.

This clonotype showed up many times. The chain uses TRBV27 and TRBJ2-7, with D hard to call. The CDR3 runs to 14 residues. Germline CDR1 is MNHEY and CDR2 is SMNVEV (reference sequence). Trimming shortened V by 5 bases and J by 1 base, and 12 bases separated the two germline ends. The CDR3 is CASSPIPRSYEQYF. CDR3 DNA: TGTGCCAGCAGTCCCATCCCAAGGTCCTACGAGCAGTACTTC.

As DNA, the CDR3 is TGTGCCAGCAGTTACGCCCCGGGACTAGCGACGTACGAGCAGTACTTC. Amino acids: CASSYAPGLATYEQYF. V is TRBV6-2 or TRBV6-3 and J is TRBJ2-7, with 10 positions matching TRBD2. V gave up 2 bases and J gave up 4 bases; unmatched junction bases: 8. The CDR3 is 16 residues long. Germline CDR1 is MNHEY and CDR2 is SVGEGT.

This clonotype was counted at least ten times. This CDR3 is CSAGGFWGGTEAFF. The CDR3 nucleotides are TGCAGTGCTGGGGGGTTCTGGGGGGGCACTGAAGCTTTCTTT. This rearrangement joins TRBV20-1 to TRBJ1-1; a possible D gene is TRBD1 (5 bases). V shed 5 bases and J shed 4 bases, with 17 bases lying between them. In germline, CDR1 is DFQATT, CDR2 SNEGSKA (reference sequence). This CDR3 spans 14 amino acids.

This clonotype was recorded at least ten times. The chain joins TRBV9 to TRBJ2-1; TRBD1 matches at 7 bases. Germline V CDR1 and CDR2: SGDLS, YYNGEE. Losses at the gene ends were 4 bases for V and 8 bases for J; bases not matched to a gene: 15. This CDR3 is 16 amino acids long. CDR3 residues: CASSSQLPGQRDEQFF. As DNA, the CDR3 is TGTGCCAGCAGCTCCCAACTACCGGGACAGAGGGATGAGCAGTTCTTC.

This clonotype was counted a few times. The CDR3 protein is CSARDMVAGEQFF. In DNA, the CDR3 is TGCAGTGCTAGAGATATGGTAGCTGGCGAGCAGTTCTTC. The rearrangement links TRBV20-1 to TRBJ2-1; D not resolved. V dropped 0 bases and J dropped 10 bases, with 13 bases sitting between them. There are 13 residues in the CDR3. CDR1 is DFQATT and CDR2 is SNEGSKA in the germline V gene (reference sequence).

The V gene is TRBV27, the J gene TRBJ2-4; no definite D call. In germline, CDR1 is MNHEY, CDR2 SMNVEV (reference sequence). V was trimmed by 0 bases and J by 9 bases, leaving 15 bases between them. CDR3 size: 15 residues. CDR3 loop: CASSLSGHSSTIQYF. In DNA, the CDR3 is TGTGCCAGCAGTTTATCAGGTCACAGCTCAACCATTCAGTACTTC.

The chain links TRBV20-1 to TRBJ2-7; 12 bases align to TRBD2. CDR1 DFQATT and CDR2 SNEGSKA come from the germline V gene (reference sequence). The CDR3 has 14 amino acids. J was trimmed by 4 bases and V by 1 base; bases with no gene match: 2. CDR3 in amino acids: CSARGTSGTYEQYF. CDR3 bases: TGCAGTGCTAGAGGGACTAGCGGGACTTACGAGCAGTACTTC.

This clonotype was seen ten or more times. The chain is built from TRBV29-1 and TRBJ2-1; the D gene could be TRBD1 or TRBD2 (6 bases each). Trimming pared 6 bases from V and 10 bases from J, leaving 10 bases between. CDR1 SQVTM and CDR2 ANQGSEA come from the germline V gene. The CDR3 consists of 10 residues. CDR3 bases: TGCAGCGTCGGGGGCGAGGAGCAGTTCTTC. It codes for CSVGGEEQFF.

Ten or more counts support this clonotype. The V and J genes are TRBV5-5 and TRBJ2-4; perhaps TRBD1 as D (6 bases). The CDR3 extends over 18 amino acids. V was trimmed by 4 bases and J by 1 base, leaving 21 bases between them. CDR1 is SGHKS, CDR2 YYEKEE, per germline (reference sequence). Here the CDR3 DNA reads TGTGCCAGCAGCCCGCGACAGGAGGTTGTGTTGGCCAAAAACATTCAGTACTTC. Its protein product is CASSPRQEVVLAKNIQYF.

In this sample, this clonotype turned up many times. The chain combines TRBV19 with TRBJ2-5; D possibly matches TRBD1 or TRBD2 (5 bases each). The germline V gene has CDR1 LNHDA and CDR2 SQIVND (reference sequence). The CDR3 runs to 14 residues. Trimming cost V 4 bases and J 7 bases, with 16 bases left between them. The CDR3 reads CASSTMGNGGTQYF. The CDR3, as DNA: TGTGCCAGTAGTACCATGGGTAATGGGGGGACCCAGTACTTC.

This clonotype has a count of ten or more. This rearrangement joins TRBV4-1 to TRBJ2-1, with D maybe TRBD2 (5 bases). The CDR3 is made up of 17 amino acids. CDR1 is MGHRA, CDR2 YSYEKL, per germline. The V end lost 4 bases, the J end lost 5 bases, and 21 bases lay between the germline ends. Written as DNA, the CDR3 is TGCGCCAGCAGCCCAGGCTTGGGCGGGCCACTCCACAATGAGCAGTTCTTC. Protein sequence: CASSPGLGGPLHNEQFF.

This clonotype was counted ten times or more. The CDR3 nucleotides read TGCGCCAGCAGCTTGAGCACGGCCACCTACAATGAGCAGTTCTTC. Translated: CASSLSTATYNEQFF. The rearrangement joins TRBV5-1 to TRBJ2-1; no clear D gene. Germline assignment: CDR1 SGHRS and CDR2 YFSETQ. V was trimmed by 1 base and J by 2 bases, leaving 10 bases between them. This CDR3 has 15 residues.

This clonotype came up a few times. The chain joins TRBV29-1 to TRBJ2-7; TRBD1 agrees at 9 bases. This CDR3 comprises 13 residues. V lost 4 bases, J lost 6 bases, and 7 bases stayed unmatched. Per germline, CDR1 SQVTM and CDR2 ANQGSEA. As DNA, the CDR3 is TGCAGCGTTGTGGGACAGGGACTGAGCGAGCAGTACTTC. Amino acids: CSVVGQGLSEQYF.

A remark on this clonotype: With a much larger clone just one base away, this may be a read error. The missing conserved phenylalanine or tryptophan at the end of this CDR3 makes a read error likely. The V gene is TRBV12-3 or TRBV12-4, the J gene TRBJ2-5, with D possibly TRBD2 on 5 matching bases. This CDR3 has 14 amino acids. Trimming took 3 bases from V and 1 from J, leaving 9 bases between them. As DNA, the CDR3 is TGTGCCAGCAGTTTCGGAGGCAGCCAAGAGACCCAGTACTTG. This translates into CASSFGGSQETQYL.

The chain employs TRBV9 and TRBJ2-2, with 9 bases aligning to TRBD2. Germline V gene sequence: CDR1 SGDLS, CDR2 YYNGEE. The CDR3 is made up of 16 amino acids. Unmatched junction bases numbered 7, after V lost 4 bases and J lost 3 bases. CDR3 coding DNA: TGTGCCAGCAGCTTCGGAGCGGGAGGTGACACCGGGGAGCTGTTTTTT. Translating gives CASSFGAGGDTGELFF.

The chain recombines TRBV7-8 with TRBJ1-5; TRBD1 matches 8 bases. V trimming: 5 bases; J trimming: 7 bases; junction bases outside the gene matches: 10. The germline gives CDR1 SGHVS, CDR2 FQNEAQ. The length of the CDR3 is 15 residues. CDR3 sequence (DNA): TGTGCCAGCAGCCTGACCTCAGGGGGCATGCAGCCCCAGCATTTT. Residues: CASSLTSGGMQPQHF.

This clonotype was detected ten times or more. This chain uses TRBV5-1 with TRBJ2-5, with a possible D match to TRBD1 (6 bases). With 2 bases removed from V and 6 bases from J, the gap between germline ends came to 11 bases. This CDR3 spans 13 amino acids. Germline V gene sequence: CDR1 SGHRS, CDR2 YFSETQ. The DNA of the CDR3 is TGCGCCAGCAGCTTAAACAGGGAAAAGACCCAGTACTTC. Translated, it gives CASSLNREKTQYF.